At least ten counts were recorded for the clone carrying this T cell receptor (beta chain). The antigen remains unidentified. The record originates from a study of CD8 T cells in ankylosing spondylitis. Quantitative 5'-RACE with molecular barcodes produced the TCR beta libraries. TCRdb re-derived calls from the 5' RACE reads in MiXCR, one entry per CDR3 protein. The sample includes 250,000 or so distinct CDR3 sequences, approximately 10% of them seen just once. Losses at the gene ends were 8 bases for V and 0 bases for J; bases not matched to a gene: 14. The length of the CDR3 is 17 residues. The study, taken as a whole, reports: Seemingly characteristic of ankylosing spondylitis blood was a TCR beta motif consisting of about 8 highly homologous variants. There were earlier reports of some motif variants in reactive arthritis synovial fluid and blood.

The rearrangement uses TRBV12-3 or TRBV12-4 and TRBJ2-7; 9 positions match TRBD1. Source material: blood, either unsorted or a sorted T cell fraction (not recorded which). The source of this sequence is a male donor with ankylosing spondylitis or in good health (not recorded which). The CDR3 DNA is TGTGCCAGCCGTGGATTCGACCGGGACAGGGACTCCTACGAGCAGTACTTC. It specifies CASRGFDRDRDSYEQYF.